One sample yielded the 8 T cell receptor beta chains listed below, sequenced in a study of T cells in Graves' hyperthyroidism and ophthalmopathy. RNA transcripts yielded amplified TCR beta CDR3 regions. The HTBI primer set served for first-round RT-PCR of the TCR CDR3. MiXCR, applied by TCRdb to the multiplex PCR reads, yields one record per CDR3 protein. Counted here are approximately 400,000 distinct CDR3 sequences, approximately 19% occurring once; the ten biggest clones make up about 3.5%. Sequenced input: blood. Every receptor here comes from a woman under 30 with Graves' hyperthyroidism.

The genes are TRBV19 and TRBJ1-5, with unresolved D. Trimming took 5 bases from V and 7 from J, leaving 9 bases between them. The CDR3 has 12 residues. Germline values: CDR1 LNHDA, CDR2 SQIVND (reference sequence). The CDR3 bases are TGTGCCAGTAGTTATCAGGAACAGCCCCAGCATTTT. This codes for CASSYQEQPQHF.

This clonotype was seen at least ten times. The CDR3 here is CSARDHRGDNYGYTF. CDR3 bases: TGCAGTGCTAGAGACCACAGGGGTGATAACTATGGCTACACCTTC. This chain uses TRBV20-1 with TRBJ1-2, with 7 bases identical to TRBD1. Germline-derived CDR1 and CDR2 are DFQATT and SNEGSKA (reference sequence). This CDR3 region has 15 residues. Trimming at V came to 0 bases and at J to 1 base, leaving 5 bases not matched to a gene.

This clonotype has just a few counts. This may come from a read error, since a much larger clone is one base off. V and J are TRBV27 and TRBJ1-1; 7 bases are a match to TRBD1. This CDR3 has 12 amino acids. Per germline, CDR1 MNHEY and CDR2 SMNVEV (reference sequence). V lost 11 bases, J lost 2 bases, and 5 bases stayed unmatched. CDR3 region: CADRDFNTEAFF. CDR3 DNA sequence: TGTGCCGACAGGGATTTTAACACTGAAGCTTTCTTT.

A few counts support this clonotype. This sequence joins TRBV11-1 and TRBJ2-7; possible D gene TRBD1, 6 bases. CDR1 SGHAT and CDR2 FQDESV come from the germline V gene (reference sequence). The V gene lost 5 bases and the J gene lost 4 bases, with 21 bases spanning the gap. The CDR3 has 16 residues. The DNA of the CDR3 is TGTGCCAGCAGCCGCTATAAACAGGGTAGGAAATACGAGCAGTACTTC. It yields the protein CASSRYKQGRKYEQYF.

The CDR3 protein is CASSLPGTASHYFSGANVLTF. CDR3 coding DNA: TGTGCCAGCAGCCTACCCGGGACCGCCAGCCACTACTTCTCTGGGGCCAACGTCCTGACTTTC. The chain has TRBV25-1 and TRBJ2-6; D is perhaps TRBD1 or TRBD2 (5 bases each). The CDR3 is 21 amino acids. The germline V and J ends were trimmed by 6 bases and 0 bases, with 27 bases remaining between them. The germline V gene has CDR1 MGHDK and CDR2 SYGVNS.

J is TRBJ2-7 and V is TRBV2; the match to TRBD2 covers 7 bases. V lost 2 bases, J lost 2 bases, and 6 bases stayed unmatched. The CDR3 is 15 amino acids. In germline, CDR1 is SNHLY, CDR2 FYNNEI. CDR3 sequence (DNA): TGTGCCAGCAGTGAAACGGCGGGAGCGACCTACGAGCAGTACTTC. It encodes CASSETAGATYEQYF.

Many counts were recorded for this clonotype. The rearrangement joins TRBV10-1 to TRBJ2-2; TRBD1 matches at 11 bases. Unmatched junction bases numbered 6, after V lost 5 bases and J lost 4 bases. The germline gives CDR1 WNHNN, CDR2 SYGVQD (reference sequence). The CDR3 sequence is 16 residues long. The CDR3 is CASSLGQGAFTGELFF. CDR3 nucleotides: TGCGCCAGCAGTCTTGGACAGGGGGCTTTCACCGGGGAGCTGTTTTTT.

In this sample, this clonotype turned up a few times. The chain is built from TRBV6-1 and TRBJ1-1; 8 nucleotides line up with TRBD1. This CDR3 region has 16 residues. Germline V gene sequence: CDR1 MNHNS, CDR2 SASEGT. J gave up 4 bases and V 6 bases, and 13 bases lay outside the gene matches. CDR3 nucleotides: TGTGCCAGCAGCGACAGGACAGGGACTCTCTCCACTGAAGCTTTCTTT. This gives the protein CASSDRTGTLSTEAFF.